This T cell receptor beta chain derives from a study of cytomegalovirus exposure and HLA in healthy donors. Concerning this clone itself: Antigen: not known.

The PCR ran on 60 Vbeta and 13 Jbeta primers. Assay used: immunoSEQ multiplex PCR; TCRdb lists only in-frame clones, some missing. The table has fewer than 250,000 clones, roughly 86% seen once. The study, taken as a whole, reports: Across all donors, roughly uniform sequencing depth was an assumption of the presence/absence analyses. The authors listed 150 to 200 TCR beta chains as cytomegalovirus-associated.

Per germline, CDR1 MNHNY and CDR2 SVGAGI (reference sequence). The CDR3 extends over 15 amino acids. V trimming: 5 bases; J trimming: 1 base; junction bases outside the gene matches: 4. The gene calls are TRBV6-6 and TRBJ2-3, with 9 bases matching TRBD1. Sequenced input: PBMCs. The origin of this receptor is a man aged 40-55 years in good health and CMV-seropositive. CDR3 sequence reads: CASSQQGAGTDTQYF. The DNA of the CDR3 is TGTGCCAGCAGTCAACAGGGGGCTGGCACAGATACGCAGTATTTT.